This TCR beta chain was obtained from a study of identical twins. This clonotype was detected many times. The antigen remains undetermined. The cDNA had a unique molecular identifier and a template-switch universal primer site. TCRdb re-derived calls from the 5' RACE reads in MiXCR, one entry per CDR3 protein. This table has approximately 220,000 distinct CDR3 sequences, about 7.5% appearing once. All donors were healthy, and all were Caucasian. Trimming shortened V by 2 bases and J by 1 base, and 8 bases separated the two germline ends. This CDR3 spans 14 amino acids. Overall study results and limits: Abundant cord blood beta clonotypes carried fewer insertions; memory repertoires showed none.

These same records also appear under a second study, on yellow fever vaccine responses in identical twins. That publication notes: Twins showed a vaccine T cell response that reportedly seemed partly convergent, partly personalized.

The source of this sequence is a woman in her late teens or twenties in good health. What was sequenced was memory (CD45RO+) T cells sorted from blood. The rearrangement links TRBV12-3 or TRBV12-4 to TRBJ1-2; possible D gene TRBD1, 5 bases. The CDR3 nucleotides read TGTGCCAGCAGTTTACAGACAGTTAACTATGGCTACACCTTC. Translation gives CASSLQTVNYGYTF.